This T cell receptor beta chain was captured in a study of CD8+ T cells in alopecia areata. Study-level findings and limits: Numerous clones, expanded in lesions, remained in scalp and blood during tofacitinib. Expanded CD8+ clones among the top 100, and scalp clonality, were significantly decreased by tofacitinib.

As concerns this clone: Antigen unknown.

Treatment given: oral pan-JAK inhibitor, 5-10 mg twice daily. Peripheral blood, together with lesional scalp punch biopsies, was collected from alopecia areata patients. CD4+ and CD8+ T cells were sorted from PBMCs stained for CD3, CD4 and CD8. The V end was cut by 0 bases, the J end by 9 bases, with 10 bases between. The CDR3 extends over 13 amino acids. Germline CDR1 reads SGHRS; CDR2 reads YFSETQ. Reverse transcription of extracted RNA yielded cDNA, which provided the sequencing template. Libraries were prepared by immunoSEQ multiplex PCR; TCRdb keeps only in-frame clonotypes and omits some of them. In the table there are 160,000 or so clones, roughly 63% of which are singletons.

The TCR sequence derives from a human donor with alopecia areata. The chain joins TRBV5-1 to TRBJ1-5; D is possibly TRBD1 (5 bases). Source: CD4+ T cells sorted from blood, taken between weeks 55 and 65, from a patient treated with tofacitinib. The CDR3 sequence is CASSLDSGLPQHF. The CDR3, as DNA: TGCGCCAGCAGCTTGGACTCAGGGTTGCCCCAGCATTTT.